This record looks at one T cell receptor (beta chain) sequence and its context. Source study methods: Estimated nucleated cell counts came from reference gene primer amplification. Assay: immunoSEQ multiplex PCR; the TCRdb copy retains only in-frame clones and omits some. The V and J calls and clone size come from that table; D and trimming were worked out from the DNA. The sample yields a few hundred thousand clones, roughly 80% seen once. This sample was taken from a study of blood T cell repertoires in COVID-19. The wider study: COVID-19 samples from acute and convalescent phases originated in the United States, Italy and Spain.

V shed 4 bases and J 3 bases; nucleotides not matched to a gene: 7. The length of the CDR3 is 14 residues. Germline V CDR1 and CDR2: SGHRS, YFSETQ. Sequencing was performed on peripheral blood. The chain links TRBV5-1 to TRBJ2-7; 7 bases are a match to TRBD1. The clonotype was recovered from a woman between 18 and 29 years old with acute or convalescent COVID-19. DNA of the CDR3: TGCGCCAGCAGCCATGGACAGGCGTACTACGAGCAGTACTTC. Translating it yields CASSHGQAYYEQYF.